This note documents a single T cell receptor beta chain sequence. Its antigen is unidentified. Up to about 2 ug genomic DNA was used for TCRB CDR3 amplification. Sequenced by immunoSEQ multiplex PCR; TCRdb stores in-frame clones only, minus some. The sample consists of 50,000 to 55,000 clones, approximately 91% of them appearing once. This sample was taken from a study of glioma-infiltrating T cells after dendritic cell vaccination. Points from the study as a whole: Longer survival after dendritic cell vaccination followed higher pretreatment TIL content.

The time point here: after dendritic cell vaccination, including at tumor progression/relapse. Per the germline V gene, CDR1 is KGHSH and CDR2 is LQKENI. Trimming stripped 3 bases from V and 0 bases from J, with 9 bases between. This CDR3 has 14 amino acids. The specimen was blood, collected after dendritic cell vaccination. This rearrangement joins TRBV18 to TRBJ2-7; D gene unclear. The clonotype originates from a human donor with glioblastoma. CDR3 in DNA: TGTGCCAGCTCACCTGGGCGAAGCTCCTACGAGCAGTACTTC. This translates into CASSPGRSSYEQYF. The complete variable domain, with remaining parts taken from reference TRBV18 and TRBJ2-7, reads NAGVMQNPRHLVRRRGQEARLRCSPMKGHSHVYWYRQLPEEGLKFMVYLQKENIIDESGMPKERFSAEFPKEGPSILRIQQVVRGDSAAYFCASSPGRSSYEQYFGPGTRLTVT.